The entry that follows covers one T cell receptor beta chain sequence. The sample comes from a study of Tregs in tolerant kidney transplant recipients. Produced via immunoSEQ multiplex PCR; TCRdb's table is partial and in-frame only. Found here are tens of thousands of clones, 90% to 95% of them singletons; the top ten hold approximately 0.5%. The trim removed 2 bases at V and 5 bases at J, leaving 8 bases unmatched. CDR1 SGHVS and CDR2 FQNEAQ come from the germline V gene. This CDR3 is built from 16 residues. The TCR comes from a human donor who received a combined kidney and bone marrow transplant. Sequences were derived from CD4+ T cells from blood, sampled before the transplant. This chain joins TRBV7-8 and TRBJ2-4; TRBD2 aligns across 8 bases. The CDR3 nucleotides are TGTGCCAGCAGCTTAATCCGCCGGGGGGGGCAAAACATTCAGTACTTC. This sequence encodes CASSLIRRGGQNIQYF. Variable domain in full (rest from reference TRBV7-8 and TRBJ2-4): GAGVSQSPRYKVAKRGQDVALRCDPISGHVSLFWYQQALGQGPEFLTYFQNEAQLDKSGLPSDRFFAERPEGSVSTLKIQRTQQEDSAVYLCASSLIRRGGQNIQYFGAGTRLSVL.